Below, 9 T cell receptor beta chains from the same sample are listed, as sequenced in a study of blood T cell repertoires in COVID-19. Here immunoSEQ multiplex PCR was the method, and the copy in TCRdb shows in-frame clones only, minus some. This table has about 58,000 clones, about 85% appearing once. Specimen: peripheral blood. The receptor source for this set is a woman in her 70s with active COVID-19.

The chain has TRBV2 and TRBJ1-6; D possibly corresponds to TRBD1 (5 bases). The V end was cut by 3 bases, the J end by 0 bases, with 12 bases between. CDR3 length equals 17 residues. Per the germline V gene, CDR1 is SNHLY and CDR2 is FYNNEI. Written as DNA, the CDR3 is TGTGCCAGCAGTGACCTGGACAAGAGCTCCTATAATTCACCCCTCCACTTT. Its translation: CASSDLDKSSYNSPLHF.

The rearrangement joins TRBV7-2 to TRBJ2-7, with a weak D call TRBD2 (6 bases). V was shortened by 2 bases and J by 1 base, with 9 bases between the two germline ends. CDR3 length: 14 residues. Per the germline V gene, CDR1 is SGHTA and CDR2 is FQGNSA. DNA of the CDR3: TGTGCCAGCAGCTTATGGGACTCTTCCTACGAGCAGTACTTC. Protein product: CASSLWDSSYEQYF.

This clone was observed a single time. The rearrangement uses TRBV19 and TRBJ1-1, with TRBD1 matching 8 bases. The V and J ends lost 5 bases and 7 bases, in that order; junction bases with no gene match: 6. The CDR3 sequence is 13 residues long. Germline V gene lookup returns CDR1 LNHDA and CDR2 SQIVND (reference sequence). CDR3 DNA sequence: TGTGCCAGTAGTTCAGACGGACAGGGTGAAGCTTTCTTT. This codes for CASSSDGQGEAFF.

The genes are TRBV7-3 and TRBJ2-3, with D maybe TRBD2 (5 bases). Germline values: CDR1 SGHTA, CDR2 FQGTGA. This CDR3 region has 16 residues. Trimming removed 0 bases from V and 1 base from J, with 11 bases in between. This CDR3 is CASSLTGAVGTDTQYF. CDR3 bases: TGTGCCAGCAGCTTAACGGGAGCGGTCGGCACAGATACGCAGTATTTT.

The CDR3 nucleotides are TGCGCCAGCAGTGAGTCGACGGGGAACACCGGGGAGCTGTTTTTT. Protein product: CASSESTGNTGELFF. This chain uses TRBV10-1 with TRBJ2-2; D not certain. The ends were cut back, 0 bases at V and 1 base at J, with 6 bases in the middle. Germline loops: CDR1 WNHNN, CDR2 SYGVQD (reference sequence). The CDR3 is 15 residues long.

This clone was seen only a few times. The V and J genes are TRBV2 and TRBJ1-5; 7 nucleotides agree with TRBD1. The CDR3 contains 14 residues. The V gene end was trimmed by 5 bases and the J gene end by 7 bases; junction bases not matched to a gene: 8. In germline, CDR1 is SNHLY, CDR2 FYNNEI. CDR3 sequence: CASSPQGGTQPQHF. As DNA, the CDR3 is TGTGCCAGCAGTCCGCAGGGGGGAACGCAGCCCCAGCATTTT.

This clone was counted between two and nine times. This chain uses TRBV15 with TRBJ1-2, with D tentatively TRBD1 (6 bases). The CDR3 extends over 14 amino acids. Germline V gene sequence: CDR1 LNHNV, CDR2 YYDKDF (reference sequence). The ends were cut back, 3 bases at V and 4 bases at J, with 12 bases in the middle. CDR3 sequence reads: CATSSRDTSYGYTF. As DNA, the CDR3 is TGTGCCACCAGCAGTCGGGACACCAGCTATGGCTACACCTTC.

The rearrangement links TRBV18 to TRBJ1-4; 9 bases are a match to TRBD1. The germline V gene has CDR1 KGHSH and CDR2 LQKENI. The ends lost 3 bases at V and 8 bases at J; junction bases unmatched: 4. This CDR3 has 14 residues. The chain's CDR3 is CASSPRGQGEKLFF. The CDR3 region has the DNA TGTGCCAGCTCACCTAGGGGACAGGGAGAAAAACTGTTTTTT.

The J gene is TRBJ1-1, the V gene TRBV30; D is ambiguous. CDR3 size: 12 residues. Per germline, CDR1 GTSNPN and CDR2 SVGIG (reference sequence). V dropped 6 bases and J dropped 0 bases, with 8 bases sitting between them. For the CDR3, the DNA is TGTGCCTGCCTCAACATGAACACTGAAGCTTTCTTT. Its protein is CACLNMNTEAFF.